What follows are 17 T cell receptor beta chains derived from one specimen sequenced in a study of blood T cell repertoires in COVID-19. The data were produced by immunoSEQ multiplex PCR, yet TCRdb's version contains in-frame clones alone and is incomplete. The data contain approximately 260,000 clones, 86% of them singletons. Sequencing input: PBMCs or T cells enriched from blood (not recorded which). These receptors came from a middle-aged woman with acute COVID-19.

The rearrangement links TRBV6-5 to TRBJ1-5, with D possibly being TRBD1 (5 bases). CDR1 is MNHEY, CDR2 SVGAGI, per germline. The length of the CDR3 is 14 residues. Trimming pared 1 base from V and 4 bases from J, leaving 8 bases between. This chain's CDR3 is CASSYWGGNQPQHF. CDR3 bases: TGTGCCAGCAGTTACTGGGGGGGAAATCAGCCCCAGCATTTT.

The chain is built from TRBV13 and TRBJ1-4, with 8 bases that match TRBD1. Germline lookup yields CDR1 PRHDT and CDR2 FYEKMQ (reference sequence). V lost 4 bases and J lost 7; bases outside the gene matches: 5. The CDR3 has 14 residues. The chain's CDR3 is CASSSDREGEKLFF. The CDR3 coding sequence is TGTGCCAGCAGCTCGGACAGGGAGGGTGAAAAACTGTTTTTT.

The chain has TRBV4-2 and TRBJ2-2; 8 bases line up with TRBD2. This CDR3 has 18 residues. V lost 0 bases to trimming and J lost 6 bases; unmatched junction nucleotides: 12. Germline assignment: CDR1 LGHNA and CDR2 YNFKEQ. CDR3 protein: CASSQDRPGGISAGELFF. In DNA, the CDR3 is TGTGCCAGCAGCCAAGATCGCCCGGGAGGGATTTCAGCCGGGGAGCTGTTTTTT.

The chain carries TRBV15 and TRBJ2-5; 7 positions agree with TRBD1. Trimming removed 8 bases from V and 3 bases from J; junction bases left unmatched: 12. Germline CDR1 reads LNHNV; CDR2 reads YYDKDF (reference sequence). The length of the CDR3 is 15 residues. CDR3 residues: CATSYDREFEETQYF. In DNA form, the CDR3 reads TGTGCCACCTCTTATGACAGGGAGTTTGAAGAGACCCAGTACTTC.

This clone was observed a few times. V usage is TRBV11-2 and J usage is TRBJ2-1; D might be TRBD2 (6 bases). The CDR3 has 13 residues. V lost 5 bases and J lost 4, with 9 bases in between. Per germline, CDR1 SGHAT and CDR2 FQNNGV. This CDR3 is CASSVSGYNEQFF. The CDR3 nucleotides read TGTGCCAGCAGCGTAAGCGGGTACAATGAGCAGTTCTTC.

The chain uses TRBV11-3 and TRBJ2-7, with D tentatively TRBD2 (5 bases). Trimming stripped 3 bases from V and 6 bases from J, with 18 bases between. This CDR3 has 15 residues. Germline CDR1 SGHNT, CDR2 YENEEA. The DNA for the CDR3 is TGTGCCAGCAGCTTCGAAGTCGGCGGGCCCGTCGAGCAGTACTTC. It encodes CASSFEVGGPVEQYF.

The CDR3 DNA is TGTGCCAGCAGCGTATTTGGGGAGAATTCACCCCTCCACTTT. This codes for CASSVFGENSPLHF. This chain connects TRBV9 to TRBJ1-6, with no clear D. V lost 1 base, J lost 7 bases, and 9 bases lay in between. CDR1 and CDR2 (germline): SGDLS, YYNGEE. This CDR3 has 14 residues.

V is TRBV4-2 and J is TRBJ2-5; D is possibly TRBD2 (6 bases). CDR3 size: 15 residues. Trimming took off 1 base at V and 4 bases at J, with 13 bases between the two ends. CDR1 and CDR2 (germline): LGHNA, YNFKEQ. CDR3 loop: CASSQVPRGIETQYF. CDR3 coding DNA: TGTGCCAGCAGCCAAGTGCCCCGGGGGATAGAGACCCAGTACTTC.

CDR3 sequence reads: CASSLATEVYGYTF. The CDR3 DNA sequence: TGTGCCAGCAGCTTGGCTACGGAGGTCTATGGCTACACCTTC. The chain couples TRBV5-8 to TRBJ1-2, with D uncertain. V was cut by 0 bases and J by 4 bases, with 10 bases left in between. In germline, CDR1 is SGHTS, CDR2 YDEGEE. This CDR3 region has 14 residues.

The rearrangement links TRBV18 to TRBJ1-3; unclear D gene. In germline, CDR1 is KGHSH, CDR2 LQKENI. The length of the CDR3 is 11 residues. V lost 5 bases, J lost 14 bases, and 13 bases lay in between. The CDR3 DNA sequence: TGTGCCAGCTCAAAGGAGGAGCGGGTATATTTT. Translation gives CASSKEERVYF. The full variable domain, its missing parts supplied by reference TRBV18 and TRBJ1-3, is NAGVMQNPRHLVRRRGQEARLRCSPMKGHSHVYWYRQLPEEGLKFMVYLQKENIIDESGMPKERFSAEFPKEGPSILRIQQVVRGDSAAYFCASSKEERVYFGEGSWLTVV.

This clone was observed a single time. This sequence joins TRBV2 and TRBJ2-1; TRBD2 matches at 7 bases. The CDR3 has 15 residues. Germline trimming cut 4 bases from V and 5 bases from J; bases unmatched to any gene: 8. Germline CDR1 and CDR2: SNHLY and FYNNEI. DNA for the CDR3: TGTGCCAGCAGTGCGGGTCTAGCGGCTGACAATGAGCAGTTCTTC. Its translation is CASSAGLAADNEQFF.

In the case of this clone: This sample includes further DNA sequences coding for the same CDR3. The chain combines TRBV5-1 with TRBJ1-5; D is unclear. From germline, CDR1 is SGHRS and CDR2 YFSETQ. Trimming took 0 bases from V and 2 from J, leaving 9 bases between them. This CDR3 region has 15 residues. As DNA, the CDR3 is TGCGCCAGCAGCTTGGCCGGGGTGGGCAATCAGCCCCAGCATTTT. It encodes CASSLAGVGNQPQHF.

CDR3 amino acids: CATSPWGGEGNEQFF. The DNA for the CDR3 is TGTGCCACCAGTCCATGGGGGGGAGAGGGTAATGAGCAGTTCTTC. This sequence joins TRBV24-1 and TRBJ2-1, with 7 bases aligning to TRBD2. The V segment lost 6 bases and the J segment 7 bases; nucleotides outside the gene matches: 11. The CDR3 totals 15 residues. Germline CDR1 reads KGHDR; CDR2 reads SFDVKD.

This sequence joins TRBV6-1 and TRBJ1-5; D is ambiguous. Germline-derived CDR1 and CDR2 are MNHNS and SASEGT. The length of the CDR3 is 12 residues. V was shortened by 2 bases and J by 7 bases, with 6 bases between the two germline ends. The CDR3 here is CASSEIGQPQHF. The CDR3 DNA reads TGTGCCAGCAGTGAAATCGGGCAGCCCCAGCATTTT.

The gene calls are TRBV28 and TRBJ1-2, with D perhaps TRBD1 (6 bases). Between the trimmed V and J ends, which lost 5 bases and 2 bases, there was a span of 12 bases. The germline CDR1 and CDR2 sequences are MDHEN and SYDVKM. The CDR3 contains 14 residues. CDR3 coding DNA: TGTGCCAGCAGTACAGGGCCGACAAACTATGGCTACACCTTC. Amino acids: CASSTGPTNYGYTF.

This clone showed up many times. The V call is TRBV2, the J call TRBJ2-7; D is perhaps TRBD1 (5 bases). The CDR3 extends over 14 amino acids. Germline V CDR1 and CDR2: SNHLY, FYNNEI. Trimming stripped 7 bases from V and 3 bases from J, with 16 bases between. CDR3 sequence: CASKSSLGVYEQYF. For the CDR3, the DNA is TGTGCCAGCAAATCATCCCTAGGGGTCTACGAGCAGTACTTC.

The rearrangement uses TRBV14 and TRBJ1-4; D possibly corresponds to TRBD1 (6 bases). The CDR3 is 12 residues long. V dropped 6 bases and J dropped 5 bases, with 7 bases sitting between them. The germline gives CDR1 SGHDN, CDR2 FVKESK. The CDR3 region has the DNA TGTGCCAGCAGGGACAGCAATGAAAAACTGTTTTTT. Protein: CASRDSNEKLFF.